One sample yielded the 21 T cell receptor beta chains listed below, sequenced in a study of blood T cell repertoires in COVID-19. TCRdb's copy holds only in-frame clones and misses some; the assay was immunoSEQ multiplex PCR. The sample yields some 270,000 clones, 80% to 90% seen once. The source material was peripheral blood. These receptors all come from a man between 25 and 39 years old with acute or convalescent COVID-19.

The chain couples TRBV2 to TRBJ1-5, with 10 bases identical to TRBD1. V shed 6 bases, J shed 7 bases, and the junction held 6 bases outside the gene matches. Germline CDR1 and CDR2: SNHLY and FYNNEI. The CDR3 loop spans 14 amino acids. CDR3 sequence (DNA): TGTGCCAGCAGCCTGGACAGGGGGGGACAGCCCCAGCATTTT. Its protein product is CASSLDRGGQPQHF. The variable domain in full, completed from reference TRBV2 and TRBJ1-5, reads EPEVTQTPSHQVTQMGQEVILRCVPISNHLYFYWYRQILGQKVEFLVSFYNNEISEKSEIFDDQFSVERPDGSNFTLKIRSTKLEDSAMYFCASSLDRGGQPQHFGDGTRLSIL.

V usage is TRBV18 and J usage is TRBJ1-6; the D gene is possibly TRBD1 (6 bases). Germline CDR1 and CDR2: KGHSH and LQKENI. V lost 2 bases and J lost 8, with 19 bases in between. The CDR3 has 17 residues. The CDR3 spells CASSPRALPSGDSPLHF. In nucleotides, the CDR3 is TGTGCCAGCTCACCAAGGGCTCTTCCTTCAGGGGATTCACCCCTCCACTTT.

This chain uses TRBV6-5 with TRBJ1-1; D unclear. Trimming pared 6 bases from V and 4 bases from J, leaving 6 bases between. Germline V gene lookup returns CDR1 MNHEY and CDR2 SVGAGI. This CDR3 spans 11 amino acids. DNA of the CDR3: TGTGCCAGCAGGAAAGCCACTGAAGCTTTCTTT. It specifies CASRKATEAFF.

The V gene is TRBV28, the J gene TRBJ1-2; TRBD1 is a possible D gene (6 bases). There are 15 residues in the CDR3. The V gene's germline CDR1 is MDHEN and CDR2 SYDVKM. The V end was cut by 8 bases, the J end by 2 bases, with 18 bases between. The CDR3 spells CASRPENTGNYGYTF. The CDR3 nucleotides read TGTGCCAGCCGTCCTGAGAATACAGGGAACTATGGCTACACCTTC.

The CDR3 reads CASSGRDRHNSPLHF. In DNA, the CDR3 is TGTGCCAGCAGCGGGCGGGACAGGCATAATTCACCCCTCCACTTT. The rearrangement joins TRBV5-8 to TRBJ1-6, with 8 nucleotides matching TRBD1. Germline V gene lookup returns CDR1 SGHTS and CDR2 YDEGEE. V shed 4 bases and J 5 bases; nucleotides not matched to a gene: 5. There are 15 residues in the CDR3.

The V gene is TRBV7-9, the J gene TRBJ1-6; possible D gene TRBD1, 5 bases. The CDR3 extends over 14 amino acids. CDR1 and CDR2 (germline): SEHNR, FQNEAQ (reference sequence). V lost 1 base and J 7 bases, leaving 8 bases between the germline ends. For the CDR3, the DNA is TGTGCCAGCAGCTTAGATGGGGGGAATTCACCCCTCCACTTT. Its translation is CASSLDGGNSPLHF. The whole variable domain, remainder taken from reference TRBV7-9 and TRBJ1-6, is DTGVSQNPRHKITKRGQNVTFRCDPISEHNRLYWYRQTLGQGPEFLTYFQNEAQLEKSRLLSDRFSAERPKGSFSTLEIQRTEQGDSAMYLCASSLDGGNSPLHFGNGTRLTVT.

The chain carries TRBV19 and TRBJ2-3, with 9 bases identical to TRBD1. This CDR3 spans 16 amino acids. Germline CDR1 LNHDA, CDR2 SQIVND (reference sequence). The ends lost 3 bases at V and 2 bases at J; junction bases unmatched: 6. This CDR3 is CASSISGTGHTDTQYF. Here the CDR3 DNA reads TGTGCCAGTAGTATTTCTGGGACAGGGCACACAGATACGCAGTATTTT. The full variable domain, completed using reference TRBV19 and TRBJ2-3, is DGGITQSPKYLFRKEGQNVTLSCEQNLNHDAMYWYRQDPGQGLRLIYYSQIVNDFQKGDIAEGYSVSREKKESFPLTVTSAQKNPTAFYLCASSISGTGHTDTQYFGPGTRLTVL.

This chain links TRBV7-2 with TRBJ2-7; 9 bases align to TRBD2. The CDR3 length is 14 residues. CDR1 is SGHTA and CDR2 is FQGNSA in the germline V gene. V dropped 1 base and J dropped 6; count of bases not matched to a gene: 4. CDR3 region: CASSLGLAGPEQYF. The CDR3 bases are TGTGCCAGCAGCTTAGGGCTAGCGGGACCCGAGCAGTACTTC.

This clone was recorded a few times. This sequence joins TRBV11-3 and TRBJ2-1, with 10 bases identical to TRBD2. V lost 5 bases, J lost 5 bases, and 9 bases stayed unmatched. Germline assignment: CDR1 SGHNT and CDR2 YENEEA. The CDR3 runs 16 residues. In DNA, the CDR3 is TGTGCCAGCAGCCTTGGAGGGACTAGCGTTCACAATGAGCAGTTCTTC. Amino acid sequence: CASSLGGTSVHNEQFF.

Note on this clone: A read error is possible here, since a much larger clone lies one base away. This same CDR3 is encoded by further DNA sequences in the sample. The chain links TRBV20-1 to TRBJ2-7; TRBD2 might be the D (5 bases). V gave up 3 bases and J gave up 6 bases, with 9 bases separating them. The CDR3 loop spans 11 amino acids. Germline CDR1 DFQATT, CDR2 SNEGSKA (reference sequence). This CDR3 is CSAREEREQYF. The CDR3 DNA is TGCAGTGCTAGGGAGGAGCGCGAGCAGTACTTC.

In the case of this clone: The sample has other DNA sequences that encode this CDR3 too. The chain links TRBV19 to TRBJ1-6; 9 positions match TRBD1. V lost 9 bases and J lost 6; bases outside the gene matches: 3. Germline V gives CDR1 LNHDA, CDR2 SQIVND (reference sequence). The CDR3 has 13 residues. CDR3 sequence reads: CASSGQGNSPLHF. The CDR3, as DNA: TGTGCCAGCTCGGGACAGGGTAATTCACCCCTCCACTTT.

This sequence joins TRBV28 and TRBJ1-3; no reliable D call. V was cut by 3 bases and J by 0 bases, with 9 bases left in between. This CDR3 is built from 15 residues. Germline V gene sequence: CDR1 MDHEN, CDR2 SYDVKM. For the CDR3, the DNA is TGTGCCAGCAGTTTGGGCAGTCTCTCTGGAAACACCATATATTTT. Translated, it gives CASSLGSLSGNTIYF.

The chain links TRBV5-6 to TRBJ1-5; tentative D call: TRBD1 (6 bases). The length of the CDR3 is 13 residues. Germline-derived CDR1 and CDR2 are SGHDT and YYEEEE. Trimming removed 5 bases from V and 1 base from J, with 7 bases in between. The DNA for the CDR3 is TGTGCCAGCAGTACAGGGAGCAATCAGCCCCAGCATTTT. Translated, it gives CASSTGSNQPQHF.

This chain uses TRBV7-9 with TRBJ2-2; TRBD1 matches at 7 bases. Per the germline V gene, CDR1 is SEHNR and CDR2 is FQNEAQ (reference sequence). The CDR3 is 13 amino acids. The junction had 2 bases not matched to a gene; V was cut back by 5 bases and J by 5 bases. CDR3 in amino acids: CASSAGGTGELFF. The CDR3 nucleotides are TGTGCCAGCAGCGCAGGGGGTACCGGGGAGCTGTTTTTT.

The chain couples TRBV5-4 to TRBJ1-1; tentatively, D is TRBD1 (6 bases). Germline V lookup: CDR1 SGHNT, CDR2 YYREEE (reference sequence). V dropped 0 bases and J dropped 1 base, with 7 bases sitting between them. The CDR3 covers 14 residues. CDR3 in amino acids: CASSLVQGNTEAFF. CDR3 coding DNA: TGTGCCAGCAGCTTGGTACAGGGGAACACTGAAGCTTTCTTT. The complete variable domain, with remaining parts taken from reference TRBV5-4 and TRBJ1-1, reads ETGVTQSPTHLIKTRGQQVTLRCSSQSGHNTVSWYQQALGQGPQFIFQYYREEENGRGNFPPRFSGLQFPNYSSELNVNALELDDSALYLCASSLVQGNTEAFFGQGTRLTVV.

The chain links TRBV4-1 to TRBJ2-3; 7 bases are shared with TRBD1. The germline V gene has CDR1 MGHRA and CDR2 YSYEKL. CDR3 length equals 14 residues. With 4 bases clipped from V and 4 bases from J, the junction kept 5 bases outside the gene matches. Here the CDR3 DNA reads TGCGCCAGCAGCCCAGGGGGTCGGGCAGATACGCAGTATTTT. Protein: CASSPGGRADTQYF.

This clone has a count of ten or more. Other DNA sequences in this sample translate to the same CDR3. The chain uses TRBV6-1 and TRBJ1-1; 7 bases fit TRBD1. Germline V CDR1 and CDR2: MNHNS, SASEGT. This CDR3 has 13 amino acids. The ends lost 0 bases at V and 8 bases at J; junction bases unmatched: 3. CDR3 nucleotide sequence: TGTGCCAGCAGTGAAGCGCTGGACAGGGAAGCTTTCTTT. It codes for CASSEALDREAFF.

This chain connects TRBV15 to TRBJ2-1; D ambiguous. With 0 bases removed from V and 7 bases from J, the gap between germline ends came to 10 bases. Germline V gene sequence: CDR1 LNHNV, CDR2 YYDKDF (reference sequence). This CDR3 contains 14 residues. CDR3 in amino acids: CATSRDFSTNEQFF. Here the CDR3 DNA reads TGTGCCACCAGCAGAGATTTTTCCACAAATGAGCAGTTCTTC.

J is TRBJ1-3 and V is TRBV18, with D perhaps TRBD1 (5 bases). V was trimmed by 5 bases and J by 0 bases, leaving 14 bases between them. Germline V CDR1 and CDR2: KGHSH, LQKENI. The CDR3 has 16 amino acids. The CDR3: CASSTSQGPSGNTIYF. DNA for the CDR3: TGTGCCAGCTCAACCTCCCAGGGTCCCTCTGGAAACACCATATATTTT.

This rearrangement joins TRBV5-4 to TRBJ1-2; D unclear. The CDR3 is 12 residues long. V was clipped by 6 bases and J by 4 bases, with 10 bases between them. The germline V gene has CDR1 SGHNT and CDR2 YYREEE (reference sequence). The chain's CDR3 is CASTSTAYGYTF. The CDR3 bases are TGTGCCAGCACCTCGACTGCCTATGGCTACACCTTC. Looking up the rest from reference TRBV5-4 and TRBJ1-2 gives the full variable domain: ETGVTQSPTHLIKTRGQQVTLRCSSQSGHNTVSWYQQALGQGPQFIFQYYREEENGRGNFPPRFSGLQFPNYSSELNVNALELDDSALYLCASTSTAYGYTFGSGTRLTVV.

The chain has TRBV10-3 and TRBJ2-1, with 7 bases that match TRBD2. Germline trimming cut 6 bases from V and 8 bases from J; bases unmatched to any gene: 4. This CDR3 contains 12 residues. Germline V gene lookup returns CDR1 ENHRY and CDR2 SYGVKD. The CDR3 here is CAIRAGDHEQFF. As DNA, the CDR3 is TGTGCCATCAGGGCGGGAGACCATGAGCAGTTCTTC.